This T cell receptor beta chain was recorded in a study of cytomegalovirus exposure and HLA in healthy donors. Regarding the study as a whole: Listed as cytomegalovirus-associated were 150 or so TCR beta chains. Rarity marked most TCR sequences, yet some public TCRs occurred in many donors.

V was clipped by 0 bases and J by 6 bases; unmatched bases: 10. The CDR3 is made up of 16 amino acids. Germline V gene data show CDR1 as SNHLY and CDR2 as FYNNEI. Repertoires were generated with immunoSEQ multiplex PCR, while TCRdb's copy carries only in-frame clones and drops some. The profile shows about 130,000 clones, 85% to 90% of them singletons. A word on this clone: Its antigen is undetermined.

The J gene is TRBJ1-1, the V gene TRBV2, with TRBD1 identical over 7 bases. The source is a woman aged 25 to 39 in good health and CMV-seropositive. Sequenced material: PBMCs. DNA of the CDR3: TGTGCCAGCAGTGAAGCGTCGCACAGGGGATTCTCTGAAGCTTTCTTT. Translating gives CASSEASHRGFSEAFF.